The 16 T cell receptor beta chains presented below share a single source sample, sequenced in a study of blood T cells in healthy people across ages. The second PCR ran roughly 6 to 12 cycles with a sample-barcoded 5' primer and J-beta primers. Each CDR3 protein gets one entry after TCRdb re-called the 5' RACE reads with MiXCR. This table holds about 1.5 million distinct CDR3 sequences, about 45% found once. The specimen was blood. These TCRs come from a woman under 30 in good health.

The J gene is TRBJ2-3, the V gene TRBV2; no firm D call. In germline, CDR1 is SNHLY, CDR2 FYNNEI. Trimming took 7 bases from V and 7 from J, leaving 12 bases between them. This CDR3 comprises 12 residues. The CDR3 here is CASMTEENTQYF. CDR3 DNA sequence: TGTGCCAGCATGACCGAGGAAAATACGCAGTATTTT.

This clonotype has just a few counts. One junction end disagrees with the germline gene, perhaps due to a read error. This chain joins TRBV12-3 or TRBV12-4 and TRBJ2-1; D is perhaps TRBD1 or TRBD2 (6 bases each). The CDR3 consists of 13 residues. The CDR3 spells CASSVSKGGEQFF. In DNA form, the CDR3 reads TGTGCCAGCAGTGTAAGTAAGGGGGGTGAGCAGTTCTTT.

There are a few counts of this clonotype. The CDR3 coding sequence is TGTGCCAGCAGTAGCGCACTAGCGGTCTCCTACAATGAGCAGTTCTTC. Its translation: CASSSALAVSYNEQFF. V is TRBV6-5 and J is TRBJ2-1, with 8 bases lining up with TRBD2. V was clipped by 5 bases and J by 0 bases; unmatched bases: 6. Germline loops: CDR1 MNHEY, CDR2 SVGAGI. The CDR3 contains 16 residues.

This clonotype showed up just a few times. This chain connects TRBV18 to TRBJ1-5, with TRBD1 identical over 9 bases. The CDR3 extends over 15 amino acids. J was trimmed by 4 bases and V by 6 bases; bases with no gene match: 7. Germline V CDR1 and CDR2: KGHSH, LQKENI. In nucleotides, the CDR3 is TGTGCCAGCTCGCGTCCCGGGACAGGGAATCAGCCCCAGCATTTT. Its protein is CASSRPGTGNQPQHF.

In this sample, this clonotype turned up once. This chain connects TRBV7-8 to TRBJ2-1; TRBD2 agrees at 8 bases. The germline V gene has CDR1 SGHVS and CDR2 FQNEAQ. V dropped 2 bases and J dropped 10; count of bases not matched to a gene: 10. This CDR3 has 15 residues. CDR3 sequence reads: CASSLYGTRGGEQFF. In nucleotides, the CDR3 is TGTGCCAGCAGCTTATACGGGACTAGGGGAGGCGAGCAGTTCTTC.

In its sample, this clonotype was seen once. As DNA, the CDR3 is TGTGCCAGCAGCCAATCCGACAGGGGAGATTCCTACAATGAGCAGTTCTTC. The encoded protein is CASSQSDRGDSYNEQFF. V and J are TRBV6-6 and TRBJ2-1, with 8 bases matching TRBD1. From germline, CDR1 is MNHNY and CDR2 SVGAGI (reference sequence). Unmatched junction bases numbered 11, after V lost 6 bases and J lost 1 base. This CDR3 is 17 amino acids long.

The rearrangement uses TRBV4-3 and TRBJ1-4, with TRBD1 as a possible D gene (5 bases). CDR3 length: 18 residues. V was clipped by 3 bases and J by 7 bases, with 24 bases between them. Germline V CDR1 and CDR2: LGHNA, YSLEER. DNA of the CDR3: TGCGCCAGCAGCCAGCTTTTGCAGGGAGGAGGAGAGGCTGAAAAACTGTTTTTT. Amino acids: CASSQLLQGGGEAEKLFF.

This sequence joins TRBV6-1 and TRBJ2-1; 7 bases are shared with TRBD2. Germline lookup yields CDR1 MNHNS and CDR2 SASEGT. V dropped 6 bases and J dropped 0; count of bases not matched to a gene: 17. The CDR3 loop spans 19 amino acids. This CDR3 is CASRKTPIRLAASYNEQFF. CDR3 sequence (DNA): TGTGCCAGCAGAAAGACCCCTATACGACTAGCTGCCTCCTACAATGAGCAGTTCTTC.

This clonotype was seen a few times. The V call is TRBV12-3 or TRBV12-4, the J call TRBJ2-1; D might be TRBD1 (6 bases). Trimming shortened V by 3 bases and J by 7 bases, and 10 bases separated the two germline ends. This CDR3 comprises 13 residues. CDR3 nucleotides: TGTGCCAGCAGTTTTGTCAGGGGTAATGAGCAGTTCTTC. Translated, it gives CASSFVRGNEQFF.

This clonotype was counted only a few times. This chain connects TRBV4-2 to TRBJ1-1, with D possibly matching TRBD1 (6 bases). Germline assignment: CDR1 LGHNA and CDR2 YNFKEQ. The CDR3 extends over 16 amino acids. The ends were cut back, 0 bases at V and 5 bases at J, with 16 bases in the middle. Written as DNA, the CDR3 is TGTGCCAGCAGCCAAGATCGGGCAGGGGTAGGAACTGAAGCTTTCTTT. Translating gives CASSQDRAGVGTEAFF.

CDR3 amino acids: CASSPWGGRAHEQYF. DNA of the CDR3: TGTGCCAGCAGCCCTTGGGGGGGCAGGGCCCACGAGCAGTACTTC. J is TRBJ2-4 and V is TRBV14, with TRBD2 as a possible D gene (7 bases). The tail of the sequence fits TRBJ2-7 better, so the J call may be wrong. The CDR3 is 15 amino acids. The V gene's germline CDR1 is SGHDN and CDR2 FVKESK.

This clonotype was detected only a few times. The chain has TRBV12-3 or TRBV12-4 and TRBJ2-5; possible D gene TRBD1, 5 bases. The CDR3 sequence is 17 residues long. V dropped 5 bases and J dropped 1 base, with 20 bases sitting between them. In nucleotides, the CDR3 is TGTGCCAGCAGTCTCACAGGTCATTCAACTCTCCAAGAGACCCAGTACTTC. Translated: CASSLTGHSTLQETQYF.

This clonotype was detected only a few times. The chain combines TRBV14 with TRBJ2-3, with a weak D call TRBD1 (6 bases). V dropped 3 bases and J dropped 2 bases, with 21 bases sitting between them. CDR1 and CDR2 from the germline V gene are SGHDN and FVKESK. This CDR3 comprises 18 residues. The CDR3 spells CASSHRTDGHDITDTQYF. In DNA form, the CDR3 reads TGTGCCAGCAGCCACCGGACAGACGGTCATGATATCACAGATACGCAGTATTTT. The whole variable domain, remainder taken from reference TRBV14 and TRBJ2-3, is EAGVTQFPSHSVIEKGQTVTLRCDPISGHDNLYWYRRVMGKEIKFLLHFVKESKQDESGMPNNRFLAERTGGTYSTLKVQPAELEDSGVYFCASSHRTDGHDITDTQYFGPGTRLTVL.

This clonotype has just a few counts. This chain uses TRBV10-2 with TRBJ2-7; 8 nucleotides match TRBD2. V was clipped by 2 bases and J by 7 bases; unmatched bases: 4. Germline values: CDR1 WSHSY, CDR2 SAAADI. The CDR3 is 13 amino acids. CDR3 residues: CASSEREGREQYF. CDR3 coding DNA: TGCGCCAGCAGTGAGCGGGAGGGTCGGGAGCAGTACTTC.

This clonotype was detected a few times. The J gene is TRBJ2-7, the V gene TRBV2; D unclear. Trimming pared 7 bases from V and 4 bases from J, leaving 11 bases between. The V gene's germline CDR1 is SNHLY and CDR2 FYNNEI. The CDR3 is 12 amino acids. As DNA, the CDR3 is TGTGCCAGCAACCAGGTGGTTTACGAGCAGTACTTC. Protein: CASNQVVYEQYF.

The V and J genes are TRBV29-1 and TRBJ2-5; D ambiguous. Germline assignment: CDR1 SQVTM and CDR2 ANQGSEA. The CDR3 is 14 residues long. V gave up 0 bases and J gave up 1 base, with 9 bases separating them. The CDR3 bases are TGCAGCGTTGAAGATCTTGCGGCCCAAGAGACCCAGTACTTC. It codes for CSVEDLAAQETQYF.